The 14 T cell receptor beta chains reported below all come from one sample, sequenced in a study of PD-1 blockade in classical Hodgkin lymphoma. The assay was immunoSEQ multiplex PCR, and TCRdb's table has in-frame clones only and misses some. The sample carries 25,000 to 35,000 clones, roughly 76% recorded once. Following autologous stem cell transplantation, relapse occurred in every patient, and exposure to brentuximab vedotin varied. The sequences come from peripheral blood mononuclear cells (PBMCs), collected before the second cycle of nivolumab. These receptors all stem from a human donor with classical Hodgkin lymphoma.

The V gene is TRBV7-6, the J gene TRBJ2-3; D is possibly TRBD1 (5 bases). This CDR3 has 15 residues. The germline CDR1 and CDR2 sequences are SGHVS and FNYEAQ. V gave up 5 bases and J gave up 4 bases, with 16 bases separating them. CDR3 in DNA: TGTGCCAGCAGCCCCCCCCGCGCAGGGCCAGATACGCAGTATTTT. This translates into CASSPPRAGPDTQYF.

V and J are TRBV7-2 and TRBJ2-5; TRBD1 is a possible D gene (5 bases). The CDR3 is 15 amino acids. Trimming removed 5 bases from V and 3 bases from J, with 16 bases in between. Germline V CDR1 and CDR2: SGHTA, FQGNSA. This CDR3 reads CASSQQSRVKETQYF. DNA of the CDR3: TGTGCCAGCAGCCAACAAAGCAGGGTAAAAGAGACCCAGTACTTC.

CDR3 loop: CASRPGDLANYGYTF. The CDR3 DNA reads as TGTGCCAGCAGGCCTGGGGACCTAGCTAACTATGGCTACACCTTC. This chain connects TRBV28 to TRBJ1-2, with D possibly TRBD1 on 5 matching bases. CDR3 size: 15 residues. CDR1 is MDHEN and CDR2 is SYDVKM in the germline V gene. Trimming shortened V by 6 bases and J by 0 bases, and 14 bases separated the two germline ends.

The V gene is TRBV5-3, the J gene TRBJ2-5, with D hard to call. TRBV5-3 is an open reading frame whose function is uncertain. This CDR3 has 16 amino acids. Trimming cost V 0 bases and J 5 bases, with 17 bases left between them. The CDR3 bases are TGTGCCAGAAGCTTGGTATATGGTTCCCCCCGCGAGACCCAGTACTTC. Its protein product is CARSLVYGSPRETQYF.

J is TRBJ2-3 and V is TRBV11-1; tentatively, D is TRBD1 (5 bases). V was clipped by 1 base and J by 0 bases, with 8 bases between them. CDR3 size: 15 residues. Germline V gene lookup returns CDR1 SGHAT and CDR2 FQDESV (reference sequence). The CDR3 here is CASSLGQHSTDTQYF. The CDR3 region has the DNA TGTGCCAGCAGCTTAGGACAGCACAGCACAGATACGCAGTATTTT.

The chain employs TRBV18 and TRBJ1-4; D is possibly TRBD1 (6 bases). The CDR3 is 13 residues long. The V gene's germline CDR1 is KGHSH and CDR2 LQKENI. V dropped 2 bases and J dropped 7 bases, with 8 bases sitting between them. The CDR3: CASSPVRGEKLFF. As DNA, the CDR3 is TGTGCCAGCTCACCAGTCAGGGGTGAAAAACTGTTTTTT.

The chain is built from TRBV7-6 and TRBJ2-7, with D unresolved. The CDR3 has 14 amino acids. CDR1 is SGHVS, CDR2 FNYEAQ, per germline. V was trimmed by 5 bases and J by 4 bases, leaving 15 bases between them. CDR3 sequence reads: CASSGPPRRYEQYF. CDR3 bases: TGTGCCAGCAGCGGCCCCCCACGGCGTTACGAGCAGTACTTC.

The rearrangement links TRBV7-2 to TRBJ2-2; the D gene is possibly TRBD1 (6 bases). The ends were cut back, 1 base at V and 0 bases at J, with 12 bases in the middle. Germline-derived CDR1 and CDR2 are SGHTA and FQGNSA. The CDR3 extends over 17 amino acids. CDR3 sequence reads: CASSLGSWTANTGELFF. DNA for the CDR3: TGTGCCAGCAGCTTAGGGAGCTGGACAGCGAACACCGGGGAGCTGTTTTTT. Looking up the rest from reference TRBV7-2 and TRBJ2-2 gives the full variable domain: GAGVSQSPSNKVTEKGKDVELRCDPISGHTALYWYRQSLGQGLEFLIYFQGNSAPDKSGLPSDRFSAERTGGSVSTLTIQRTQQEDSAVYLCASSLGSWTANTGELFFGEGSRLTVL.

V is TRBV28 and J is TRBJ2-2; D is possibly TRBD1 (5 bases). The CDR3 loop spans 13 amino acids. Trimming removed 10 bases at V and 7 bases at J, with 16 bases between. CDR1 is MDHEN and CDR2 is SYDVKM in the germline V gene. The CDR3: CATRQGLYGELFF. For the CDR3, the DNA is TGTGCCACCCGGCAGGGTTTGTACGGGGAGCTGTTTTTT.

The chain couples TRBV11-3 to TRBJ2-3, with unresolved D. The length of the CDR3 is 14 residues. V shed 5 bases and J shed 2 bases, with 11 bases lying between them. Germline V CDR1 and CDR2: SGHNT, YENEEA. The CDR3 nucleotides read TGTGCCAGCAGCCACGATCACCTCACAGATACGCAGTATTTT. It specifies CASSHDHLTDTQYF.

As regards this clone: The DNA is left out, because the CDR3 cannot be placed on it with certainty; the CDR3 is given as TCRdb lists it. V usage is TRBV6-6 and J usage is TRBJ2-1. Germline V gene data show CDR1 as MNHNY and CDR2 as SVGAGI (reference sequence). The CDR3 has 11 residues if both end residues are counted. CDR3 residues: CASSILGEQFF.

Only one count was recorded for this clone. V usage is TRBV5-6 and J usage is TRBJ2-3, with unresolved D. Trimming removed 4 bases at V and 2 bases at J, with 5 bases between. Germline loops: CDR1 SGHDT, CDR2 YYEEEE. The CDR3 contains 12 residues. CDR3 coding DNA: TGTGCCAGCAGCCCGAACACAGATACGCAGTATTTT. As protein: CASSPNTDTQYF.

The chain couples TRBV10-3 to TRBJ2-7; D is undetermined. The CDR3 is 12 amino acids. V lost 0 bases, J lost 6 bases, and 6 bases lay in between. CDR1 and CDR2 (germline): ENHRY, SYGVKD. CDR3 DNA: TGTGCCATCAGTGAGTCGACGGCCGAGCAGTACGTC. Protein sequence: CAISESTAEQYV.

The chain uses TRBV4-1 and TRBJ2-1; no definite D call. Germline loops: CDR1 MGHRA, CDR2 YSYEKL. This CDR3 contains 14 residues. V was trimmed by 0 bases and J by 9 bases, leaving 12 bases between them. In DNA, the CDR3 is TGCGCCAGCAGCCAAGACCCACCACCTAGTGAGCAGTTCTTC. It encodes CASSQDPPPSEQFF.